A selection of T cell receptor beta chains follows, all from one sample in a study of cytomegalovirus exposure and HLA in healthy donors. This table comes from immunoSEQ multiplex PCR, and its TCRdb copy is limited to in-frame clones, with some not included. The profile shows more than 55,000 clones, about nine tenths of them singletons. Sequencing was performed on PBMCs. The receptors were gathered from a man aged 18 to 30 in good health and CMV-seronegative. Each CDR3 is given with its conserved first and last residue. Fields, in order: V gene, D gene, J gene, CDR3 protein, CDR3 DNA. The D gene is left open where the match is weak.

>TRBV1|NA|TRBJ2-7
CTSSQDPPGVYEQYF
TGCACCAGCAGCCAAGACCCCCCCGGGGTCTACGAGCAGTACTTC
>TRBV5-1|TRBD2|TRBJ2-5
CASSWAGEETQYF
TGCGCCAGCAGCTGGGCGGGAGAAGAGACCCAGTACTTC
>TRBV28|NA|TRBJ1-2
CASSLYQAGVYGYTF
TGTGCCAGCAGTTTATATCAGGCAGGGGTCTATGGCTACACCTTC
>TRBV27|TRBD2|TRBJ2-1
CASSPSLLLAGDLVQFF
TGTGCCAGCAGCCCCTCCCTTTTGCTAGCGGGAGATCTGGTGCAGTTCTTC
>TRBV7-9|NA|TRBJ1-3
CASSSGGNTIYF
TGTGCCAGCAGCTCAGGGGGAAACACCATATATTTT
>TRBV6-5|TRBD1|TRBJ2-7
CASSSLQGTRYEQYF
TGTGCCAGCAGTTCGTTACAGGGGACGAGGTACGAGCAGTACTTC
>TRBV7-9|NA|TRBJ1-3
CASSLRGSGNTIYF
TGTGCCAGCAGCTTACGGGGCTCTGGAAACACCATATATTTT
>TRBV11-3|TRBD2|TRBJ2-3
CASSRGSLAGSTDTQYF
TGTGCCAGCAGCCGAGGAAGCCTAGCGGGAAGTACAGATACGCAGTATTTT
>TRBV28|NA|TRBJ2-7
CATHTGGAHEQYF
TGTGCCACTCATACTGGGGGGGCGCACGAGCAGTACTTC
>TRBV28|NA|TRBJ2-2
CASSPRGHRRRHTGELFF
TGTGCCAGCAGTCCCCGGGGACACAGACGGAGACACACCGGGGAGCTGTTTTTT
>TRBV9|NA|TRBJ2-1
CASSVSPGGGEQFF
TGTGCCAGCAGCGTATCACCCGGGGGTGGTGAGCAGTTCTTC